Below, 25 T cell receptor beta chains from the same sample are listed, as sequenced in a study of blood T cell repertoires in COVID-19. Repertoires were generated with immunoSEQ multiplex PCR, while TCRdb's copy carries only in-frame clones and drops some. The sample yields over 100,000 clones, about 90% seen once. The sample consisted of peripheral blood. These receptors came from a man over 45 with active COVID-19.

This chain joins TRBV5-3 and TRBJ2-3, with 10 positions matching TRBD1. TRBV5-3 is an ORF; its function is uncertain. There are 17 residues in the CDR3. J gave up 1 base and V 4 bases, and 9 bases lay outside the gene matches. CDR3 loop: CARSPGQGSRGTDTQYF. The CDR3 DNA follows: TGTGCCAGAAGCCCGGGACAGGGGTCTAGGGGCACAGATACGCAGTATTTT.

J is TRBJ2-2 and V is TRBV7-2; D is unclear. CDR1 is SGHTA and CDR2 is FQGNSA in the germline V gene. CDR3 length: 15 residues. The V end lost 3 bases, the J end lost 4 bases, and 12 bases lay between the germline ends. The CDR3 DNA is TGTGCCAGCAGCTTGTGGAGTCGGCCCACCGGGGAGCTGTTTTTT. It codes for CASSLWSRPTGELFF. The variable domain in full, completed from reference TRBV7-2 and TRBJ2-2, reads GAGVSQSPSNKVTEKGKDVELRCDPISGHTALYWYRQSLGQGLEFLIYFQGNSAPDKSGLPSDRFSAERTGGSVSTLTIQRTQQEDSAVYLCASSLWSRPTGELFFGEGSRLTVL.

This sequence joins TRBV19 and TRBJ2-7, with 9 positions matching TRBD1. The CDR3 is 17 amino acids. J gave up 4 bases and V 4 bases, and 14 bases lay outside the gene matches. Germline CDR1 and CDR2: LNHDA and SQIVND (reference sequence). CDR3 amino acids: CASSNPRSTGGRYEQYF. CDR3 DNA: TGTGCCAGTAGTAACCCCCGTTCGACAGGGGGTAGGTACGAGCAGTACTTC.

V and J are TRBV11-2 and TRBJ2-2; D perhaps matches TRBD1 (6 bases). V was shortened by 1 base and J by 7 bases, with 13 bases between the two germline ends. Per germline, CDR1 SGHAT and CDR2 FQNNGV. There are 15 residues in the CDR3. This chain's CDR3 is CASSLARGAIGELFF. The CDR3 region has the DNA TGTGCCAGCAGCTTAGCCAGGGGCGCGATCGGGGAGCTGTTTTTT.

This sequence joins TRBV29-1 and TRBJ1-2, with 7 positions matching TRBD1. The V segment lost 4 bases and the J segment 4 bases; nucleotides outside the gene matches: 9. Germline assignment: CDR1 SQVTM and CDR2 ANQGSEA. This CDR3 contains 14 residues. DNA of the CDR3: TGCAGCGTTGGGGACACACAGGGGAGCTATGGCTACACCTTC. Encoded protein: CSVGDTQGSYGYTF.

This clone was counted a single time. The chain joins TRBV15 to TRBJ1-2; D gene uncertain. The germline gives CDR1 LNHNV, CDR2 YYDKDF (reference sequence). The CDR3 length is 16 residues. The ends were cut back, 0 bases at V and 8 bases at J, with 19 bases in the middle. The CDR3 sequence: CATSRDGMALDVGYTF. CDR3 bases: TGTGCCACCAGCAGAGATGGGATGGCACTAGACGTGGGCTACACCTTC.

This chain links TRBV12-5 with TRBJ2-2; a weak D match, TRBD1 (6 bases). V was cut by 1 base and J by 7 bases, with 13 bases left in between. Per the germline V gene, CDR1 is LGHNT and CDR2 is FRNRAP. The CDR3 extends over 15 amino acids. The CDR3 bases are TGTGCTAGTGGTTTGGCACAGGGTTTCAGCGGGGAGCTGTTTTTT. Its protein product is CASGLAQGFSGELFF.

The chain has TRBV21-1 and TRBJ1-2; the table's TRBD1 call for D was not verified on the DNA. TRBV21-1 is tagged as a pseudogene. This CDR3 contains 16 residues. The CDR3 DNA reads TGTGCCAGAAAGAGACAGGCTTCAGAACGTAACTATGGCTACACCTTC. Its translation is CARKRQASERNYGYTF.

J is TRBJ1-6 and V is TRBV6-4; 8 nucleotides line up with TRBD1. CDR1 is MRHNA, CDR2 SNTAGT, per germline. CDR3 size: 15 residues. The ends lost 4 bases at V and 7 bases at J; junction bases unmatched: 6. CDR3: CASSVRQGANSPLHF. The CDR3, as DNA: TGTGCCAGCAGTGTTCGCCAGGGGGCGAATTCACCCCTCCACTTT.

The chain combines TRBV5-4 with TRBJ2-2; TRBD1 aligns across 7 bases. The CDR3 has 15 residues. CDR1 and CDR2 (germline): SGHNT, YYREEE (reference sequence). V dropped 0 bases and J dropped 9; count of bases not matched to a gene: 8. The CDR3 spells CASSLARGRFRELFF. The CDR3 region has the DNA TGTGCCAGCAGCTTGGCTAGGGGGCGATTCCGGGAGCTGTTTTTT.

The gene calls are TRBV6-5 and TRBJ1-1; D ambiguous. The CDR3 totals 11 residues. Germline V gene lookup returns CDR1 MNHEY and CDR2 SVGAGI. Trimming cost V 6 bases and J 1 base, with 3 bases left between them. In DNA, the CDR3 is TGTGCCAGCAGCAAGAACACTGAAGCTTTCTTT. Protein product: CASSKNTEAFF.

This clone was observed a single time. This chain links TRBV18 with TRBJ1-1; D unclear. V lost 1 base and J lost 3, with 3 bases in between. The CDR3 totals 12 residues. Germline CDR1 KGHSH, CDR2 LQKENI. Written as DNA, the CDR3 is TGTGCCAGCTCACCACAGCACACTGAAGCTTTCTTT. Its translation: CASSPQHTEAFF.

The genes are TRBV7-8 and TRBJ2-7, with TRBD1 matching 11 bases. Trimming cost V 5 bases and J 6 bases; bases outside gene matches: 6. The CDR3 is 14 amino acids. Germline V gene lookup returns CDR1 SGHVS and CDR2 FQNEAQ. Here the CDR3 DNA reads TGTGCCAGCAGCCTTCGGACAGGGGGCAGCGAGCAGTACTTC. Amino acids: CASSLRTGGSEQYF.

This clone has a handful of counts. This chain joins TRBV6-6 and TRBJ1-2, with 7 bases identical to TRBD1. The CDR3 sequence is 16 residues long. Trimming cost V 8 bases and J 0 bases; bases outside gene matches: 12. Germline lookup yields CDR1 MNHNY and CDR2 SVGAGI (reference sequence). CDR3 nucleotides: TGTGCCAGCCGGATGACCCTCGACAGGGCTAACTATGGCTACACCTTC. It codes for CASRMTLDRANYGYTF.

This chain joins TRBV6-5 and TRBJ1-2; D is possibly TRBD1 (5 bases). This CDR3 contains 10 residues. Germline V gene data show CDR1 as MNHEY and CDR2 as SVGAGI. This CDR3 is CAGVAYGYTF. CDR3 DNA sequence: TGTGCAGGGGTGGCCTATGGCTACACCTTC.

This rearrangement joins TRBV29-1 to TRBJ1-2, with TRBD1 matching 10 bases. CDR1 and CDR2 (germline): SQVTM, ANQGSEA. V shed 3 bases, J shed 8 bases, and the junction held 6 bases outside the gene matches. The CDR3 extends over 13 amino acids. CDR3 amino acids: CSVDRGQGLGYTF. In DNA, the CDR3 is TGCAGCGTTGACCGGGGACAGGGGTTGGGCTACACCTTC.

The gene calls are TRBV11-3 and TRBJ2-1; 7 bases align to TRBD1. Trimming at V came to 5 bases and at J to 2 bases, leaving 9 bases not matched to a gene. The CDR3 has 16 amino acids. In germline, CDR1 is SGHNT, CDR2 YENEEA. CDR3 protein: CASSRTWTGTYNEQFF. CDR3 coding DNA: TGTGCCAGCAGCCGAACATGGACAGGAACCTACAATGAGCAGTTCTTC.

This clone was found once. The J gene is TRBJ2-3, the V gene TRBV9; D possibly corresponds to TRBD2 (6 bases). V was trimmed by 0 bases and J by 4 bases, leaving 15 bases between them. Germline V lookup: CDR1 SGDLS, CDR2 YYNGEE. The CDR3 totals 16 residues. The CDR3 is CASSVGGGLGADTQYF. The CDR3 DNA follows: TGTGCCAGCAGCGTAGGTGGGGGACTGGGGGCAGATACGCAGTATTTT.

V usage is TRBV6-1 and J usage is TRBJ1-4; 7 nucleotides line up with TRBD1. Germline V CDR1 and CDR2: MNHNS, SASEGT. J lost 6 bases, V lost 2 bases, and 6 bases had no gene match. The CDR3 spans 15 residues. The chain's CDR3 is CASSETRDSHEKLFF. CDR3 DNA: TGTGCCAGCAGTGAAACAAGGGACAGTCATGAAAAACTGTTTTTT.

The rearrangement joins TRBV6-4 to TRBJ2-4; 7 bases agree with TRBD1. The CDR3 totals 14 residues. The V and J ends lost 3 bases and 8 bases, in that order; junction bases with no gene match: 7. The germline V gene encodes CDR1 MRHNA and CDR2 SNTAGT. CDR3 region: CASSDQQGTDIQYF. CDR3 DNA sequence: TGTGCCAGCAGTGATCAACAGGGGACGGACATTCAGTACTTC.

V usage is TRBV5-4 and J usage is TRBJ2-7; perhaps TRBD1 as D (6 bases). Germline V gene sequence: CDR1 SGHNT, CDR2 YYREEE (reference sequence). CDR3 length equals 14 residues. V was pared by 1 base and J by 2 bases, with 10 bases between. This chain's CDR3 is CASSLFAGAYEQYF. Written as DNA, the CDR3 is TGTGCCAGCAGCTTGTTTGCAGGGGCCTACGAGCAGTACTTC.

This sequence joins TRBV4-1 and TRBJ1-1, with a possible D match to TRBD1 (6 bases). Germline CDR1 and CDR2: MGHRA and YSYEKL. V dropped 1 base and J dropped 0 bases, with 9 bases sitting between them. The length of the CDR3 is 15 residues. This CDR3 is CASSQAGTLNTEAFF. Here the CDR3 DNA reads TGCGCCAGCAGCCAAGCCGGGACATTGAACACTGAAGCTTTCTTT.

This chain joins TRBV6-5 and TRBJ2-2; D is unclear. The CDR3 has 15 residues. The V and J ends lost 8 bases and 2 bases respectively, with 15 bases between them. Germline CDR1 MNHEY, CDR2 SVGAGI. CDR3 amino acids: CASPRREVNTGELFF. The CDR3 nucleotides are TGTGCCAGCCCACGTCGCGAGGTTAACACCGGGGAGCTGTTTTTT.

This chain links TRBV6-6 with TRBJ2-7; D is perhaps TRBD2 (7 bases). With 7 bases removed from V and 0 bases from J, the gap between germline ends came to 16 bases. This CDR3 region has 15 residues. Germline loops: CDR1 MNHNY, CDR2 SVGAGI (reference sequence). The CDR3 reads CASIKGGGISYEQYF. CDR3 DNA sequence: TGTGCCAGCATCAAAGGGGGAGGGATCTCCTACGAGCAGTACTTC.

V is TRBV3-1 (or the pseudogene TRBV3-2) and J is TRBJ2-5, with TRBD2 matching 8 bases. V was pared by 1 base and J by 5 bases, with 3 bases of the junction left unmatched. The CDR3 has 14 residues. Germline V CDR1 and CDR2: LGHDT, YNNKEL (reference sequence). DNA for the CDR3: TGTGCCAGCAGCCAAGGCGGGGGGCTCGAGACCCAGTACTTC. Its protein product is CASSQGGGLETQYF.